This T cell receptor (beta chain) originates from a study of blood T cell repertoires in COVID-19. Overall study: The United States, Italy and Spain were the sources of the acute and convalescent COVID-19 samples. T cells, B-cell-depleted T cells, or PBMCs supplied cDNA or gDNA.

Only a few counts were recorded for this clone. CDR3 length: 19 residues. Losses at the gene ends were 1 base for V and 0 bases for J; bases not matched to a gene: 12. The germline V gene encodes CDR1 MGHRA and CDR2 YSYEKL. Under the authors' procedure: Amplifying reference gene primers gave estimates of nucleated cell counts. Sequencing was performed with immunoSEQ multiplex PCR; in TCRdb, only in-frame clones are kept and a portion is missing. The V and J calls and clone size come from that table; D and trimming were worked out from the DNA. The sample holds about 220,000 clones, around 84% seen once.

The V gene is TRBV4-1, the J gene TRBJ2-1; 7 nucleotides match TRBD2. The receptor's source is a woman aged 55-75 years who had recovered from COVID-19. Sequenced sample: peripheral blood. The CDR3 loop is CASSQVTAGLHFSYNEQFF. In nucleotides, the CDR3 is TGCGCCAGCAGCCAAGTAACAGCGGGACTACACTTCTCCTACAATGAGCAGTTCTTC.